Listed below are T cell receptor beta chains from one sample, sequenced in a study of T cell changes during pregnancy in multiple sclerosis. The repertoire was sequenced with immunoSEQ multiplex PCR; TCRdb's copy has only in-frame clones and lacks some. The sample carries some 40,000 clones, around nine tenths recorded once. The sequencing used CD4+ T cells from peripheral blood mononuclear cells, collected before pregnancy. The receptor set was obtained from a female donor with multiple sclerosis, enrolled in a pregnancy study. Both conserved end residues are part of each CDR3. D genes are given only for firm matches. A row's size may be missing; if present it is once, few, many or a size class.

j_call d_call v_call clone_size cdr3_aa cdr3_nt
TRBJ1-2 - TRBV21-1 - CARATYGYTF TGTGCCAGGGCAACCTATGGCTACACCTTC
TRBJ1-1 TRBD1 TRBV5-1 - CASSFGQGREAFF TGCGCCAGCAGCTTCGGACAGGGGCGCGAAGCTTTCTTT
TRBJ1-6 TRBD1 TRBV9 - CASSAGTGPSPLHF TGTGCCAGCAGCGCCGGGACAGGGCCTTCACCCCTCCACTTT
TRBJ2-4 TRBD2 TRBV6-4 once CASSASSDGRDIQYF TGTGCCAGCAGCGCCTCATCGGATGGGAGGGACATTCAGTACTTC
TRBJ1-1 - TRBV19 - CASSYRTANTEAFF TGTGCCAGTAGTTACCGGACAGCGAACACTGAAGCTTTCTTT
TRBJ2-3 TRBD2 TRBV2 - CASPKRGGWEDTQYF TGTGCCAGCCCGAAACGGGGGGGGTGGGAAGATACGCAGTATTTT
TRBJ1-4 - TRBV6-5 - CASSYQTTNEKLFF TGTGCCAGCAGTTACCAAACAACTAATGAAAAACTGTTTTTT
TRBJ2-5 TRBD2 TRBV5-4 - CASSPGPVASGEETQYF TGTGCCAGCAGCCCGGGTCCCGTCGCTAGCGGGGAAGAGACCCAGTACTTC
TRBJ1-6 - TRBV1 few CTSSPRDKGAPLHF TGCACCAGCAGCCCCCGGGACAAAGGGGCACCCCTCCACTTT
TRBJ2-3 TRBD1 TRBV29-1 - CSVGQGWGMGDTQYF TGCAGCGTGGGACAGGGTTGGGGGATGGGGGATACGCAGTATTTT
TRBJ2-3 - TRBV7-2 - CASSLAWSEGPDTQYF TGTGCCAGCAGCTTAGCCTGGAGTGAGGGTCCGGATACGCAGTATTTT
TRBJ1-2 TRBD1 TRBV29-1 - CSVETTGGARGYTF TGCAGCGTGGAGACAACAGGGGGCGCGCGGGGCTACACCTTC
TRBJ2-1 - TRBV19 once CASSIDPNEQFF TGTGCCAGTAGTATAGATCCGAATGAGCAGTTCTTC
TRBJ1-2 TRBD1 TRBV19 - CASSPRDRAFFFYGYTF TGTGCCAGTAGCCCCCGGGACAGGGCTTTTTTCTTCTATGGCTACACCTTC
TRBJ1-5 - TRBV7-9 once CASSRRDSNQPQHF TGTGCCAGCAGCCGACGGGATAGCAATCAGCCCCAGCATTTT
TRBJ2-7 - TRBV30 - CAWSEDTAYEQYF TGTGCCTGGAGTGAGGACACAGCCTACGAGCAGTACTTC
TRBJ1-6 - TRBV7-2 - CASSRGSSYNSPLHF TGTGCCAGCAGCCGCGGGAGCTCCTATAATTCACCCCTCCACTTT
TRBJ1-5 - TRBV15 - CATSRERGDQPQHF TGTGCCACCAGCAGAGAGCGGGGGGATCAGCCCCAGCATTTT
TRBJ1-1 - TRBV5-6 - CASIKTGNTEAFF TGTGCCAGCATTAAGACAGGGAACACTGAAGCTTTCTTT
TRBJ2-7 TRBD2 TRBV19 - CASSTPRTSGGSYEQYF TGTGCCAGTTCCACGCCCCGGACTAGCGGGGGCTCATACGAGCAGTACTTC
TRBJ1-6 - TRBV7-2 - CASSFRDTILYNSPLHF TGTGCCAGCAGCTTCCGGGACACTATATTGTATAATTCACCCCTCCACTTT
TRBJ2-1 - TRBV7-3 once CASSPFAGYNEQFF TGTGCCAGCAGCCCTTTCGCCGGCTACAATGAGCAGTTCTTC
TRBJ2-1 TRBD2 TRBV28 once CASSLYGGGGADNEQFF TGTGCCAGCAGTCTCTATGGGGGCGGGGGGGCCGACAATGAGCAGTTCTTC
TRBJ1-2 - TRBV18 once CASSPNLREVGYTF TGTGCCAGCTCACCAAATTTGCGAGAAGTAGGCTACACCTTC
TRBJ1-3 - TRBV2 - CASSLHEAGNTIYF TGTGCCAGCAGTCTACATGAGGCTGGAAACACCATATATTTT
TRBJ1-4 - TRBV5-1 - CASSLESTAQNEKLFF TGCGCCAGCAGCTTGGAGTCGACAGCACAAAATGAAAAACTGTTTTTT